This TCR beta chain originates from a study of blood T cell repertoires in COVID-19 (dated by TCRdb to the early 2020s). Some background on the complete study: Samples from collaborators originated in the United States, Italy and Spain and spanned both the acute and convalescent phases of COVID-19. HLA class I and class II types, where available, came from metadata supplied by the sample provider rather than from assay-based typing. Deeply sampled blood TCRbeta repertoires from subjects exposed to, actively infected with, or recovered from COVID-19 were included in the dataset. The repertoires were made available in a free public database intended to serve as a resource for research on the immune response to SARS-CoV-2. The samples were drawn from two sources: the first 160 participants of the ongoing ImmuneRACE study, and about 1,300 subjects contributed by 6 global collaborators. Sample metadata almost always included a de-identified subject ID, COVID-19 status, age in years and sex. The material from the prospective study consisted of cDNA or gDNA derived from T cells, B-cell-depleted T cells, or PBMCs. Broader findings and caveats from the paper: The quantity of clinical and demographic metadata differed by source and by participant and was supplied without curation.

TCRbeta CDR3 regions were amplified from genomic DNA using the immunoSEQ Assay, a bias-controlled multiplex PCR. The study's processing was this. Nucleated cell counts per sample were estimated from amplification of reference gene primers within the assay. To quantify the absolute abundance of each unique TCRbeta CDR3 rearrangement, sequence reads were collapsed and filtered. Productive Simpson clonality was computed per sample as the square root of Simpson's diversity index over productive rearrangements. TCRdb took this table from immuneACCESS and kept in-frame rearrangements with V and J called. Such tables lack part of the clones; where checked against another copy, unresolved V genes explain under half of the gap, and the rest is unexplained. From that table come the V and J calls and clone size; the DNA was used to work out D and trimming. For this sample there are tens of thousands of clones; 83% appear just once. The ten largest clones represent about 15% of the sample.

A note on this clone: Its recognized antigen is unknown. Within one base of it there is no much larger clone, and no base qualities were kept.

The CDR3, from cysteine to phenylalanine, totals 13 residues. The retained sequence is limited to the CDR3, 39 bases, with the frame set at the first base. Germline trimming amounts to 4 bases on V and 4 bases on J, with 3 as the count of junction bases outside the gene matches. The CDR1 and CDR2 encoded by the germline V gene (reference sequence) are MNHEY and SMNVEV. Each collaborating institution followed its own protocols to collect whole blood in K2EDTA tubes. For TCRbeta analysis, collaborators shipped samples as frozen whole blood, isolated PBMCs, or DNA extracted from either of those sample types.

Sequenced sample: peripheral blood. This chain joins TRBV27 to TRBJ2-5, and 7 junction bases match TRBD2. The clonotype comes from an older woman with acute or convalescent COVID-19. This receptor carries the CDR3 CASSWEGGETQYF. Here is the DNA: TGTGCCAGCAGTTGGGAGGGAGGAGAGACCCAGTACTTC.